This is a list of T cell receptor beta chains from one sample in a study of Ad26.COV2.S vaccination and SARS-CoV-2 variants. Clones were sequenced by immunoSEQ multiplex PCR, and TCRdb holds only the in-frame ones, with some missing. The repertoire holds over 85,000 clones, with around three quarters as singletons. The material sequenced was peripheral blood, taken after recovery from COVID-19. Receptors were obtained from a human donor who had recovered from COVID-19. CDR3s include the opening cysteine and the closing phenylalanine or tryptophan. The order of the fields is J gene, clone size, D gene, V gene, CDR3 protein, CDR3 DNA. The D gene is left open where the match is weak. The size entry is marked missing in some rows and otherwise reads once, few, many or a size class.

J gene: TRBJ1-5; clone size: -; D gene: -; V gene: TRBV6-5; CDR3 protein: CASNGWNEVQPQHF; CDR3 DNA: TGTGCCAGCAACGGTTGGAATGAGGTCCAGCCCCAGCATTTT
J gene: TRBJ1-6; clone size: few; D gene: -; V gene: TRBV5-1; CDR3 protein: CASSLVPPPPNSPLHF; CDR3 DNA: TGCGCCAGCAGCTTGGTCCCCCCGCCCCCGAATTCACCCCTCCACTTT
J gene: TRBJ2-6; clone size: -; D gene: -; V gene: TRBV7-9; CDR3 protein: CASSFEGVGSGANVLTF; CDR3 DNA: TGTGCTAGCAGCTTCGAGGGTGTTGGCTCTGGGGCCAACGTCCTGACTTTC
J gene: TRBJ2-3; clone size: -; D gene: -; V gene: TRBV7-6; CDR3 protein: CASSLVAGYIGGDTQYF; CDR3 DNA: TGTGCCAGCAGCTTAGTGGCAGGGTATATTGGGGGGGATACGCAGTATTTT
J gene: TRBJ2-1; clone size: -; D gene: TRBD2; V gene: TRBV7-2; CDR3 protein: CASSLVEAGKSSYNEQFF; CDR3 DNA: TGTGCCAGCAGCTTAGTGGAAGCGGGGAAGAGCTCCTACAATGAGCAGTTCTTC
J gene: TRBJ1-1; clone size: once; D gene: -; V gene: TRBV4-1; CDR3 protein: CASSREGLTEAFF; CDR3 DNA: TGCGCCAGCAGCCGCGAAGGGCTCACTGAAGCTTTCTTT
J gene: TRBJ2-1; clone size: -; D gene: TRBD2; V gene: TRBV6-6; CDR3 protein: CASSLWGLADSYNEQFF; CDR3 DNA: TGTGCCAGCAGTCTTTGGGGACTAGCGGACTCCTACAATGAGCAGTTCTTC
J gene: TRBJ1-3; clone size: -; D gene: TRBD1; V gene: TRBV6-5; CDR3 protein: CASSNRQGGNTIYF; CDR3 DNA: TGTGCCAGCAGTAACCGACAGGGGGGGAACACCATATATTTT
J gene: TRBJ1-4; clone size: -; D gene: -; V gene: TRBV18; CDR3 protein: CASSLRQADEKLFF; CDR3 DNA: TGTGCCAGCTCACTTCGCCAGGCAGATGAAAAACTGTTTTTT
J gene: TRBJ2-3; clone size: once; D gene: -; V gene: TRBV5-4; CDR3 protein: CASNLDKQSSTDTQYF; CDR3 DNA: TGTGCCAGCAACCTAGACAAACAGTCTAGCACAGATACGCAGTATTTT
J gene: TRBJ2-3; clone size: -; D gene: -; V gene: TRBV2; CDR3 protein: CASSLDTTDTQYF; CDR3 DNA: TGTGCCAGCAGTTTGGACACCACAGATACGCAGTATTTT
J gene: TRBJ1-3; clone size: few; D gene: -; V gene: TRBV19; CDR3 protein: CASSPQGRSSGNTIYF; CDR3 DNA: TGTGCCAGTAGTCCTCAGGGACGGAGCTCTGGAAACACCATATATTTT
J gene: TRBJ1-1; clone size: few; D gene: TRBD1; V gene: TRBV6-5; CDR3 protein: CANREGQDNTEAFF; CDR3 DNA: TGTGCCAACCGAGAAGGACAGGATAACACTGAAGCTTTCTTT
J gene: TRBJ2-2; clone size: -; D gene: TRBD1; V gene: TRBV5-1; CDR3 protein: CASSKGQGIDTGELFF; CDR3 DNA: TGCGCCAGCAGCAAGGGACAGGGGATAGACACCGGGGAGCTGTTTTTT
J gene: TRBJ2-2; clone size: -; D gene: -; V gene: TRBV28; CDR3 protein: CASIGGNTGELFF; CDR3 DNA: TGTGCCAGCATCGGGGGGAACACCGGGGAGCTGTTTTTT
J gene: TRBJ2-5; clone size: few; D gene: TRBD1; V gene: TRBV28; CDR3 protein: CASSSPGQDTGDKYF; CDR3 DNA: TGTGCCAGCAGTTCTCCGGGACAGGACACCGGGGATAAGTACTTC
J gene: TRBJ2-3; clone size: -; D gene: TRBD2; V gene: TRBV5-1; CDR3 protein: CASSHGLVKTPDTQYF; CDR3 DNA: TGCGCCAGCAGCCACGGACTAGTAAAAACCCCAGATACGCAGTATTTT
J gene: TRBJ2-5; clone size: -; D gene: TRBD1; V gene: TRBV6-5; CDR3 protein: CASSSGGQEGVVTQYF; CDR3 DNA: TGTGCCAGCAGTTCAGGCGGACAGGAAGGTGTCGTGACCCAGTACTTC
J gene: TRBJ1-2; clone size: -; D gene: -; V gene: TRBV28; CDR3 protein: CASSPWTEGYTF; CDR3 DNA: TGTGCCAGCAGTCCGTGGACAGAAGGCTACACCTTC
J gene: TRBJ2-7; clone size: -; D gene: TRBD1; V gene: TRBV5-4; CDR3 protein: CASSPGIQGGYEQYF; CDR3 DNA: TGTGCCAGCAGCCCCGGGATACAGGGGGGCTACGAGCAGTACTTC
J gene: TRBJ2-3; clone size: -; D gene: -; V gene: TRBV5-6; CDR3 protein: CASSLAGFGDTQYF; CDR3 DNA: TGTGCCAGCAGCTTGGCAGGGTTTGGGGATACGCAGTATTTT
J gene: TRBJ2-5; clone size: few; D gene: TRBD2; V gene: TRBV6-1; CDR3 protein: CASSEGLEVQETQYF; CDR3 DNA: TGTGCCAGCAGTGAGGGACTAGAAGTACAAGAGACCCAGTACTTC
J gene: TRBJ1-1; clone size: -; D gene: TRBD1; V gene: TRBV27; CDR3 protein: CASSLRTGGEMNTEAFF; CDR3 DNA: TGTGCCAGCAGTCTGCGGACAGGGGGCGAGATGAACACTGAAGCTTTCTTT
J gene: TRBJ1-1; clone size: -; D gene: -; V gene: TRBV28; CDR3 protein: CASSLLSGNTEAFF; CDR3 DNA: TGTGCCAGCAGTTTACTTTCTGGAAACACTGAAGCTTTCTTT
J gene: TRBJ2-2; clone size: few; D gene: -; V gene: TRBV2; CDR3 protein: CASRPDGTGELFF; CDR3 DNA: TGTGCCAGCCGCCCAGACGGAACGGGGGAGCTGTTTTTT
J gene: TRBJ1-1; clone size: -; D gene: TRBD1; V gene: TRBV19; CDR3 protein: CASSIGGTGGVTEAFF; CDR3 DNA: TGTGCCAGTAGTATAGGGGGGACAGGCGGGGTCACTGAAGCTTTCTTT
J gene: TRBJ1-4; clone size: -; D gene: -; V gene: TRBV9; CDR3 protein: CASSVTAGTRNEKLFF; CDR3 DNA: TGTGCCAGCAGCGTCACCGCAGGGACACGAAATGAAAAACTGTTTTTT
J gene: TRBJ1-4; clone size: few; D gene: TRBD1; V gene: TRBV2; CDR3 protein: CASSDRWDRRF; CDR3 DNA: TGTGCCAGCAGTGATAGATGGGACAGAAGGTTT
J gene: TRBJ2-2; clone size: -; D gene: -; V gene: TRBV5-1; CDR3 protein: CASSLSQGSNTGELFF; CDR3 DNA: TGCGCCAGCAGCTTGTCCCAGGGCTCGAACACCGGGGAGCTGTTTTTT
J gene: TRBJ2-7; clone size: few; D gene: -; V gene: TRBV4-1; CDR3 protein: CASGAAPYEQYF; CDR3 DNA: TGCGCCAGCGGAGCGGCCCCCTACGAGCAGTACTTC
J gene: TRBJ2-7; clone size: -; D gene: TRBD1; V gene: TRBV6-5; CDR3 protein: CASIPQGAYYEQYF; CDR3 DNA: TGTGCCAGCATCCCGCAGGGGGCGTACTACGAGCAGTACTTC
J gene: TRBJ2-1; clone size: -; D gene: TRBD1; V gene: TRBV10-1; CDR3 protein: CASSEGQGNDNEQFF; CDR3 DNA: TGCGCCAGCAGTGAGGGACAGGGTAATGACAATGAGCAGTTCTTC
J gene: TRBJ1-3; clone size: -; D gene: -; V gene: TRBV7-2; CDR3 protein: CASSRTISGNTIYF; CDR3 DNA: TGTGCCAGCAGCCGGACGATCTCTGGAAACACCATATATTTT
J gene: TRBJ2-7; clone size: once; D gene: -; V gene: TRBV15; CDR3 protein: CATSREVRGFDEQYF; CDR3 DNA: TGTGCCACCAGCAGAGAGGTCAGAGGGTTTGACGAGCAGTACTTC
J gene: TRBJ2-4; clone size: once; D gene: TRBD1; V gene: TRBV27; CDR3 protein: CASRPKGTAGFNRNIQYF; CDR3 DNA: TGTGCCAGCAGGCCTAAGGGGACAGCCGGTTTCAATCGGAACATTCAGTACTTC
J gene: TRBJ1-2; clone size: -; D gene: TRBD1; V gene: TRBV14; CDR3 protein: CASSPLRDRANYGYTF; CDR3 DNA: TGTGCCAGCAGCCCACTCCGGGACAGGGCGAACTATGGCTACACCTTC
J gene: TRBJ2-1; clone size: -; D gene: -; V gene: TRBV11-2; CDR3 protein: CASNKGGYNEQFF; CDR3 DNA: TGTGCCAGCAACAAGGGGGGTTACAATGAGCAGTTCTTC
J gene: TRBJ2-7; clone size: few; D gene: -; V gene: TRBV3-1/TRBV3-2; CDR3 protein: CASSHRPGEQYF; CDR3 DNA: TGTGCCAGCAGCCACAGACCTGGCGAGCAGTACTTC
J gene: TRBJ1-5; clone size: few; D gene: -; V gene: TRBV7-2; CDR3 protein: CASSLGNQPQHF; CDR3 DNA: TGTGCCAGCAGCTTAGGGAATCAGCCCCAGCATTTT
J gene: TRBJ2-3; clone size: -; D gene: -; V gene: TRBV2; CDR3 protein: CASSESSVDTQYF; CDR3 DNA: TGTGCCAGCAGTGAATCTAGCGTAGATACGCAGTATTTT
J gene: TRBJ1-5; clone size: -; D gene: -; V gene: TRBV5-1; CDR3 protein: CASSLTGGNQPQHF; CDR3 DNA: TGCGCCAGCAGCTTGACCGGGGGCAATCAGCCCCAGCATTTT
J gene: TRBJ2-1; clone size: -; D gene: TRBD2; V gene: TRBV7-2; CDR3 protein: CASRTSGGAYEQFF; CDR3 DNA: TGTGCCAGCCGAACTAGCGGGGGGGCTTATGAGCAGTTCTTC
J gene: TRBJ1-5; clone size: -; D gene: TRBD1; V gene: TRBV18; CDR3 protein: CASSPGTAVSNQPQHF; CDR3 DNA: TGTGCCAGCTCACCAGGGACAGCAGTTAGCAATCAGCCCCAGCATTTT
J gene: TRBJ2-6; clone size: -; D gene: -; V gene: TRBV4-3; CDR3 protein: CASSQDSSGANVLTF; CDR3 DNA: TGCGCCAGCAGCCAAGACAGTTCTGGGGCCAACGTCCTGACTTTC
J gene: TRBJ1-5; clone size: -; D gene: -; V gene: TRBV4-1; CDR3 protein: CASSQGANQPQHF; CDR3 DNA: TGCGCCAGCAGCCAAGGAGCAAATCAGCCCCAGCATTTT
J gene: TRBJ1-5; clone size: -; D gene: -; V gene: TRBV11-2; CDR3 protein: CASSSEGGKGQPQHF; CDR3 DNA: TGTGCCAGCAGCTCGGAGGGGGGGAAAGGGCAGCCCCAGCATTTT
J gene: TRBJ1-5; clone size: -; D gene: -; V gene: TRBV19; CDR3 protein: CAVGSRGYQPQHF; CDR3 DNA: TGTGCAGTGGGGAGTAGGGGATATCAGCCCCAGCATTTT
J gene: TRBJ1-1; clone size: -; D gene: -; V gene: TRBV6-5; CDR3 protein: CASSYSATEAFF; CDR3 DNA: TGTGCCAGCAGTTACTCGGCAACTGAAGCTTTCTTT
J gene: TRBJ1-5; clone size: -; D gene: -; V gene: TRBV28; CDR3 protein: CASSASLSTQPQHF; CDR3 DNA: TGTGCCAGCAGCGCCAGCCTAAGCACTCAGCCCCAGCATTTT
J gene: TRBJ2-1; clone size: -; D gene: -; V gene: TRBV15; CDR3 protein: CATSRDVEGEQFF; CDR3 DNA: TGTGCCACCAGCAGAGATGTTGAGGGTGAGCAGTTCTTC
J gene: TRBJ2-7; clone size: -; D gene: -; V gene: TRBV6-5; CDR3 protein: CASRPDLGVYEQYF; CDR3 DNA: TGTGCCAGCAGACCGGATCTTGGAGTCTACGAGCAGTACTTC
J gene: TRBJ2-1; clone size: -; D gene: -; V gene: TRBV7-2; CDR3 protein: CASIPTQFSSYNEQFF; CDR3 DNA: TGTGCCAGCATCCCAACCCAGTTTAGCTCCTACAATGAGCAGTTCTTC
J gene: TRBJ2-7; clone size: -; D gene: TRBD1; V gene: TRBV2; CDR3 protein: CASRGEGAAKQYF; CDR3 DNA: TGTGCCAGCAGGGGCGAGGGGGCAGCGAAGCAGTACTTC